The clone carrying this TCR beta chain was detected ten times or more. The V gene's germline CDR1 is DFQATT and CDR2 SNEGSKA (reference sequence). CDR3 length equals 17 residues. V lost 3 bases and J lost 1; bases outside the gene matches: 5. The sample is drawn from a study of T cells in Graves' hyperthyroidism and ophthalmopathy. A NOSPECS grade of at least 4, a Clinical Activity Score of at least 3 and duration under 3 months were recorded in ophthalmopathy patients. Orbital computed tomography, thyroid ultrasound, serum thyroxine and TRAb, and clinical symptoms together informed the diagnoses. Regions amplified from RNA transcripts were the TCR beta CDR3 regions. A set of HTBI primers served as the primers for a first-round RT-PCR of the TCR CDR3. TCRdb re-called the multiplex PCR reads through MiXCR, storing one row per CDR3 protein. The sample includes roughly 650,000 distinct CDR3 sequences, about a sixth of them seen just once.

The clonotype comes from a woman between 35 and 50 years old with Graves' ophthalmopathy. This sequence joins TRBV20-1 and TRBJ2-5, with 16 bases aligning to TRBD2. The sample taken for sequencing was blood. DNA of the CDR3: TGCAGTGCTAGTATCGGGACTAGCGGGGGGGGCCAAGAGACCCAGTACTTC. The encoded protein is CSASIGTSGGGQETQYF.